Sequencing of this T cell receptor beta chain was carried out in a study of circulating and synovial CD4+ cells in juvenile arthritis. Using immunoSEQ multiplex PCR, the repertoire was profiled, and TCRdb retains in-frame clones only, with some absent. The sample has about 34,000 clones; 95% to 96% are singletons. This CDR3 contains 16 residues. Germline values: CDR1 LNHDA, CDR2 SQIVND (reference sequence). After removal of 5 bases from V and 4 bases from J, the junction contained 12 bases not matched to a gene. Points from the study as a whole: These blood cells shared more CDR3 sequences with synovium than bulk blood. T cell genome counts differed by at least an order of magnitude between CPL and CD4 samples.

This clone occurred once. As yet, its antigen is unknown. The sequence was collected from a human donor with juvenile idiopathic arthritis. What was sequenced was CD4+ T cells from blood. This chain joins TRBV19 and TRBJ2-3, with 7 bases aligning to TRBD2. The CDR3 here is CASSDLGGGSPDTQYF. In DNA, the CDR3 is TGTGCCAGTAGTGATCTGGGCGGGGGAAGTCCAGATACGCAGTATTTT.